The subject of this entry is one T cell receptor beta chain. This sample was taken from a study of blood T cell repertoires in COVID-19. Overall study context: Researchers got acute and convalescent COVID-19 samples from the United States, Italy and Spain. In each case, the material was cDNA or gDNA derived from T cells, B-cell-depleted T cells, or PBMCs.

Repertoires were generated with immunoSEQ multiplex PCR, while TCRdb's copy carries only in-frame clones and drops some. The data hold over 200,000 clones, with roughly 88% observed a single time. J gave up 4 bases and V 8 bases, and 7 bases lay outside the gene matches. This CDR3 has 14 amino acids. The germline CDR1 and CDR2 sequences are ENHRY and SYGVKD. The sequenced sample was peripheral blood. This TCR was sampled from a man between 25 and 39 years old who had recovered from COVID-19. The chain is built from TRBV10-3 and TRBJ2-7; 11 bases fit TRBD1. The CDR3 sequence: CAILSGTGGYEQYF. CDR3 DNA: TGTGCCATCCTATCCGGGACAGGGGGATACGAGCAGTACTTC.